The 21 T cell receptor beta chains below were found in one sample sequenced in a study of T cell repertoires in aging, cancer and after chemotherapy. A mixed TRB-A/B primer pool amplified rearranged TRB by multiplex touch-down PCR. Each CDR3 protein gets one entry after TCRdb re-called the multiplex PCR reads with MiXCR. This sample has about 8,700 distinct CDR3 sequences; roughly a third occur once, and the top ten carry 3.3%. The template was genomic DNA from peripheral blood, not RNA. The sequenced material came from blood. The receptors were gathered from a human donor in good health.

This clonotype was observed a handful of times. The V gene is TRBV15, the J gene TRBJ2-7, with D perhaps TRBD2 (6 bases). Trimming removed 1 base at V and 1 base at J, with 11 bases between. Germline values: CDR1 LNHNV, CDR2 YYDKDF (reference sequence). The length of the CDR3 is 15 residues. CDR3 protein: CATSRGGGKSYEQYF. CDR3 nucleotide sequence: TGTGCCACCAGCAGAGGGGGCGGGAAATCCTACGAGCAGTACTTC.

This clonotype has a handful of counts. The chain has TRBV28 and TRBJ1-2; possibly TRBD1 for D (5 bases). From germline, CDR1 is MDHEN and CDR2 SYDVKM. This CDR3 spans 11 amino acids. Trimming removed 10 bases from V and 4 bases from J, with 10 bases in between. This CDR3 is CATQTAYGYTF. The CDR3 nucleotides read TGTGCCACCCAGACAGCCTATGGCTACACCTTC.

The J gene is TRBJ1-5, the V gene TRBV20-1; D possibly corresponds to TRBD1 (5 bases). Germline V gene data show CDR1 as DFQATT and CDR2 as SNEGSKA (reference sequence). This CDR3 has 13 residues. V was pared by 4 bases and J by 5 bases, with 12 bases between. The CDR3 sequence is CSAIPGPYQPQHF. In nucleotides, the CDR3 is TGCAGTGCTATACCGGGACCTTATCAGCCCCAGCATTTT.

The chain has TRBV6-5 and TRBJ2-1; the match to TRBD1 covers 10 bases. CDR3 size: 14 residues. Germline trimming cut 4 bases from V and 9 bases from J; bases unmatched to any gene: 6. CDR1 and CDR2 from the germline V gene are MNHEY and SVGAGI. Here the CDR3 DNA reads TGTGCCAGCAGTTCTCATGGACAGGGGGGTGAGCAGTTCTTC. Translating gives CASSSHGQGGEQFF.

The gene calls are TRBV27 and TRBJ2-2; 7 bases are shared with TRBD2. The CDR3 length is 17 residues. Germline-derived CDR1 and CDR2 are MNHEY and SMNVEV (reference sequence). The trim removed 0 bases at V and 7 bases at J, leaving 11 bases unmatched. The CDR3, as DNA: TGTGCCAGCAGTTTATCTTGGGGTAGCGGGCGTGGCGGGGAGCTGTTTTTT. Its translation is CASSLSWGSGRGGELFF.

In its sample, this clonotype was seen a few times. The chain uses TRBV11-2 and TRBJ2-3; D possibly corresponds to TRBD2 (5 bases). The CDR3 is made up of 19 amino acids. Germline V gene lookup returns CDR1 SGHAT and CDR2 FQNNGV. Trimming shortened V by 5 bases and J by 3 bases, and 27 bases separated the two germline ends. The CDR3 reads CASSPRTSGRAFRTDTQYF. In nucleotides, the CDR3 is TGTGCCAGCAGCCCCCGCACGAGCGGTAGGGCCTTTAGAACAGATACGCAGTATTTT.

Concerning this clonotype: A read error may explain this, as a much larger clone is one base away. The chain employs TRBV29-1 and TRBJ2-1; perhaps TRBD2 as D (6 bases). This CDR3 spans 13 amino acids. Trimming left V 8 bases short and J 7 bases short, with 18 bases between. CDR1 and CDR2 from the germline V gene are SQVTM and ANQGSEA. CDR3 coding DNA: TGCAGCTTGGGACTTAACTCGGGGAATGAGCAGTTCTTC. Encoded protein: CSLGLNSGNEQFF.

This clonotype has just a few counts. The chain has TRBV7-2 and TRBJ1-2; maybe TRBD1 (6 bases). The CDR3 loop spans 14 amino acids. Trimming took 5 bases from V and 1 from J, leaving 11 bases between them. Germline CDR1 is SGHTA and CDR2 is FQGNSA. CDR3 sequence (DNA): TGTGCCAGCAGCCGGGACACCGGTAACTATGGCTACACCTTC. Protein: CASSRDTGNYGYTF.

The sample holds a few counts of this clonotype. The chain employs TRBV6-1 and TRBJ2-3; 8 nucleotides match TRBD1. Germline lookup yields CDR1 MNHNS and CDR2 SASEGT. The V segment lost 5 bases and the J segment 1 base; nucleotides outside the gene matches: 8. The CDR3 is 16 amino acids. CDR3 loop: CASSLDRGRGTDTQYF. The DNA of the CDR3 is TGTGCCAGCAGTTTAGACAGGGGAAGGGGCACAGATACGCAGTATTTT.

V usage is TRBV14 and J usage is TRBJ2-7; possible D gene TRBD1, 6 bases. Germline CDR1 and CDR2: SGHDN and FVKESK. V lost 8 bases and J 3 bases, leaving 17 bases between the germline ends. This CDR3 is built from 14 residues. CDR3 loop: CASSSQGFGYEQYF. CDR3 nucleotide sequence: TGTGCCAGCTCTTCACAGGGTTTTGGCTACGAGCAGTACTTC.

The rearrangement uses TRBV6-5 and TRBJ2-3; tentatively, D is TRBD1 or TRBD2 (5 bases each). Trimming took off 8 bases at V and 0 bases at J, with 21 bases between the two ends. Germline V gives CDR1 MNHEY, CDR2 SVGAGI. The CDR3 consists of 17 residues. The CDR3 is CASVGGGPSPSTDTQYF. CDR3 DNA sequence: TGTGCCAGCGTCGGTGGGGGACCTTCTCCTAGCACAGATACGCAGTATTTT.

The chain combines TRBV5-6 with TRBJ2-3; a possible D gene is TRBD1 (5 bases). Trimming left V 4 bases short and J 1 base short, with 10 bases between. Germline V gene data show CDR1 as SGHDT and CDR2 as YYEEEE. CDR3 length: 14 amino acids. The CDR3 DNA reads TGTGCCAGCAGCCAGGGCCAACGCACAGATACGCAGTATTTT. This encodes CASSQGQRTDTQYF.

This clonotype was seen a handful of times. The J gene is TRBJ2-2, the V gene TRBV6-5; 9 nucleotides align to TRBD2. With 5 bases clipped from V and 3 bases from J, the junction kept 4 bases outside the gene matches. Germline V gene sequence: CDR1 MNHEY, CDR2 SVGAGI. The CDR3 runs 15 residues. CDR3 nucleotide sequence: TGTGCCAGCAGTGAATTAGCGGGAGACACCGGGGAGCTGTTTTTT. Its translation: CASSELAGDTGELFF.

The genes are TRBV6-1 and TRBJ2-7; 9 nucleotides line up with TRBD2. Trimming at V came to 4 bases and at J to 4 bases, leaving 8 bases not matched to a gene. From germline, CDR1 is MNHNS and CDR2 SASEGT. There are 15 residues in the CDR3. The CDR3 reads CASSVVAGDRYEQYF. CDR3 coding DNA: TGTGCCAGCAGTGTAGTAGCGGGAGACAGGTACGAGCAGTACTTC.

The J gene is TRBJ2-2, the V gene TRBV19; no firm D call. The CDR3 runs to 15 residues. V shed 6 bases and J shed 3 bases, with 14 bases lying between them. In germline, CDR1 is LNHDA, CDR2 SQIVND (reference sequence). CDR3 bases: TGTGCCAGTAGATCCTTAAGGGAAGACACCGGGGAGCTGTTTTTT. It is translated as CASRSLREDTGELFF. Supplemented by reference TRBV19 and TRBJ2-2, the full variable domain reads DGGITQSPKYLFRKEGQNVTLSCEQNLNHDAMYWYRQDPGQGLRLIYYSQIVNDFQKGDIAEGYSVSREKKESFPLTVTSAQKNPTAFYLCASRSLREDTGELFFGEGSRLTVL.

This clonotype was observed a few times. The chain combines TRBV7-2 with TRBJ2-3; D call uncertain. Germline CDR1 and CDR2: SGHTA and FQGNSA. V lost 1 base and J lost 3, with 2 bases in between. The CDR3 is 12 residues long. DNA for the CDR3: TGTGCCAGCAGCTTAGATACAGATACGCAGTATTTT. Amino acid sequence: CASSLDTDTQYF.

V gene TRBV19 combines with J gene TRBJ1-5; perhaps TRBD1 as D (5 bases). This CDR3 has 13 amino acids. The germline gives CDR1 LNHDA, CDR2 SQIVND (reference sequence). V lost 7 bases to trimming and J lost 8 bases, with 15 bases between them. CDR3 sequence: CASTPTGGKPQHF. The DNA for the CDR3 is TGTGCCAGTACCCCAACGGGGGGAAAGCCCCAGCATTTT. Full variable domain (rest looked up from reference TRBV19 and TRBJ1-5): DGGITQSPKYLFRKEGQNVTLSCEQNLNHDAMYWYRQDPGQGLRLIYYSQIVNDFQKGDIAEGYSVSREKKESFPLTVTSAQKNPTAFYLCASTPTGGKPQHFGDGTRLSIL.

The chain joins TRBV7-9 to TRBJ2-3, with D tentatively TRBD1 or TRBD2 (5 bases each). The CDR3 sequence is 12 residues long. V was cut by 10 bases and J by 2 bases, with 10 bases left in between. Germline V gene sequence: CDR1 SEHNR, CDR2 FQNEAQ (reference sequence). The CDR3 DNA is TGTGCCACGGGGACCCTCACAGATACGCAGTATTTT. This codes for CATGTLTDTQYF. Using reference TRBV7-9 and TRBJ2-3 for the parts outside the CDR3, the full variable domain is DTGVSQNPRHKITKRGQNVTFRCDPISEHNRLYWYRQTLGQGPEFLTYFQNEAQLEKSRLLSDRFSAERPKGSFSTLEIQRTEQGDSAMYLCATGTLTDTQYFGPGTRLTVL.

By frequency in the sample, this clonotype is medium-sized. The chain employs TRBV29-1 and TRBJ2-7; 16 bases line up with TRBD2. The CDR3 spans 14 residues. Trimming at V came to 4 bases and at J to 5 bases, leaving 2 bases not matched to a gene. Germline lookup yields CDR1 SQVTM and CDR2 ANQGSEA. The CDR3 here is CSVAGTSGRDEQYF. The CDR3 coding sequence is TGCAGCGTTGCCGGGACTAGCGGGAGGGACGAGCAGTACTTC.

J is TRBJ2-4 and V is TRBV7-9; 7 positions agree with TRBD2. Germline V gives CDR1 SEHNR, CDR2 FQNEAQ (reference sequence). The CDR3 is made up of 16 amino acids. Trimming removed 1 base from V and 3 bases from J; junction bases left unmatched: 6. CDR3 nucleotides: TGTGCCAGCAGCTTAGGTGCGGGGGTCCTCAAAAACATTCAGTACTTC. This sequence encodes CASSLGAGVLKNIQYF.

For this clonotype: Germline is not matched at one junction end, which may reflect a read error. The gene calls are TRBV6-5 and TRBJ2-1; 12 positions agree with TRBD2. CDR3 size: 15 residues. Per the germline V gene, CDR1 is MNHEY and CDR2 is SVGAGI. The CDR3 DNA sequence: TGTGCCAGCAGCTACTCGACTAGCGGGAGAGGTGAGCAGTTCTTC. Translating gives CASSYSTSGRGEQFF.